This TCR beta chain came from a study of Graves' ophthalmopathy and Graves' hyperthyroidism. Study as a whole: Upon initial diagnosis and before any treatment, peripheral blood was collected.

Scientists amplified the TCR beta CDR3 regions from RNA transcripts. RT-PCR was first run with HTBI primers, then multiplex PCR in a second round. TCRdb called the multiplex PCR reads again in MiXCR, with one record for every CDR3 protein. The table records about 620,000 distinct CDR3 sequences, about 24% of them present only once. This CDR3 spans 13 amino acids. The ends were cut back, 3 bases at V and 3 bases at J, with 9 bases in the middle. Sequencing was done on a sample of peripheral blood. The sequence was collected from a woman younger than 35 with stable Graves' hyperthyroidism. Some clones in this sample may be carry-over from other donors' samples. V and J are TRBV12-3 or TRBV12-4 and TRBJ2-7; D is unresolved. The DNA for the CDR3 is TGTGCCAGCAGTTTTTCGTCCCTCTACGAGCAGTACTTC. As protein: CASSFSSLYEQYF.